This T cell receptor beta chain was recorded in a study of CD8+ T cells in alopecia areata. Overall study context: Patients in the study were on tofacitinib for 6 to 18 months, then off it for 6 months.

Treatment reported: oral pan-JAK inhibitor, 5-10 mg twice daily. Lesional scalp tissue (obtained by punch biopsy) and peripheral blood were collected from alopecia areata patients. Per the germline V gene, CDR1 is MNHEY and CDR2 is SMNVEV (reference sequence). Trimming stripped 4 bases from V and 4 bases from J, with 11 bases between. The CDR3 has 14 residues. Investigators isolated RNA and reverse transcribed it into cDNA to act as the sequencing template. Profiling relied on immunoSEQ multiplex PCR, and the TCRdb table lists in-frame clones only, not all of them. The table has about 220,000 clones, about three fifths seen once; the top ten hold roughly 1.4%.

This specimen consisted of CD4+ T cells sorted from blood, obtained at week 4, from a patient treated with tofacitinib. The TCR was taken from a human donor with alopecia areata. The chain combines TRBV27 with TRBJ1-3, with D unresolved. The chain's CDR3 is CASSSGVIGNTIYF. The CDR3 nucleotides read TGTGCCAGCAGTTCGGGTGTAATCGGAAACACCATATATTTT.